This is a list of T cell receptor beta chains from one sample in a study of shared clonotypes between healthy human individuals. Assay: immunoSEQ multiplex PCR; the TCRdb copy retains only in-frame clones and omits some. The data hold roughly 2.4 million clones, with approximately 95% observed a single time. The material sequenced was naive CD4+ T cells sorted from blood. Receptors were obtained from a man aged 18 to 29 in good health. Each CDR3 is given with its conserved first and last residue. D genes are given only for firm matches. Not every row has a clone size; where given, it reads once, few, many or a size class.

cdr3_length | j_call | d_call | v_call | clone_size | cdr3_aa | cdr3_nt
14 | TRBJ2-7 | TRBD2 | TRBV27 | . | CASSLGGGHYEQYF | TGTGCCAGCAGTTTAGGGGGGGGTCACTACGAGCAGTACTTC
15 | TRBJ2-7 | TRBD2 | TRBV6-5 | . | CASSPWTSSPYEQYF | TGTGCCAGCAGCCCTTGGACTAGCTCTCCCTACGAGCAGTACTTC
15 | TRBJ2-5 | . | TRBV7-2 | . | CASSFSNGPWETQYF | TGTGCCAGCAGCTTCTCGAACGGACCATGGGAGACCCAGTACTTC
15 | TRBJ1-1 | TRBD1 | TRBV6-1 | . | CASSTGGAGDTEAFF | TGTGCCAGCAGTACAGGGGGCGCCGGGGACACTGAAGCTTTCTTT
18 | TRBJ1-1 | . | TRBV10-1 | . | CASSQSGHDGEMNTEAFF | TGCGCCAGCAGTCAATCTGGGCACGACGGGGAGATGAACACTGAAGCTTTCTTT
11 | TRBJ2-5 | . | TRBV7-9 | few | CASSIQETQYF | TGTGCCAGCAGCATCCAAGAGACCCAGTACTTC
15 | TRBJ1-6 | . | TRBV5-1 | . | CASSLVAENNSPLHF | TGCGCCAGCAGCTTGGTGGCAGAGAATAATTCACCCCTCCACTTT
14 | TRBJ2-7 | . | TRBV6-5 | . | CASSYYQGSYEQYF | TGTGCCAGCAGTTACTATCAGGGTTCCTACGAGCAGTACTTC
15 | TRBJ2-1 | TRBD2 | TRBV6-1 | once | CASSHQAAGGREQFF | TGTGCCAGCAGCCACCAGGCAGCGGGGGGCAGGGAGCAGTTCTTC
14 | TRBJ1-4 | TRBD1 | TRBV5-1 | . | CASSTGGPNEKLFF | TGCGCCAGCAGCACAGGGGGCCCTAATGAAAAACTGTTTTTT
14 | TRBJ2-7 | . | TRBV2 | . | CASSEFNGSGEQYF | TGTGCCAGCAGTGAATTTAATGGTAGCGGCGAGCAGTACTTC
14 | TRBJ2-3 | . | TRBV11-3 | . | CASSKGGSTDTQYF | TGTGCCAGCAGCAAAGGGGGGTCTACAGATACGCAGTATTTT
16 | TRBJ1-1 | TRBD1 | TRBV5-1 | . | CASSLGQGIRNTEAFF | TGCGCCAGCAGCCTGGGACAGGGGATTCGAAACACTGAAGCTTTCTTT
18 | TRBJ1-3 | . | TRBV7-9 | . | CASSHPRGRELDGNTIYF | TGTGCCAGCAGCCACCCCCGGGGGCGCGAACTTGACGGAAACACCATATATTTT
13 | TRBJ2-1 | TRBD1 | TRBV29-1 | few | CSVGQGSYNEQFF | TGCAGCGTTGGACAGGGATCCTACAATGAGCAGTTCTTC
13 | TRBJ2-2 | . | TRBV30 | . | CAWKWRGGGELFF | TGTGCCTGGAAGTGGAGGGGAGGCGGGGAGCTGTTTTTT
13 | TRBJ2-3 | . | TRBV2 | . | CASSLPDKYTQYF | TGTGCCAGCAGCCTCCCAGATAAATATACGCAGTATTTT
12 | TRBJ1-5 | . | TRBV29-1 | few | CSVADPSQPQHF | TGCAGCGTTGCAGATCCGTCTCAGCCCCAGCATTTT
13 | TRBJ2-5 | . | TRBV6-1 | . | CASSTGFSGTQYF | TGTGCCAGCAGTACAGGGTTTTCGGGGACCCAGTACTTC
15 | TRBJ2-2 | . | TRBV2 | . | CASSQGQILAGELFF | TGTGCCAGCAGTCAAGGGCAAATACTTGCCGGGGAGCTGTTTTTT
12 | TRBJ2-1 | . | TRBV7-9 | once | CASSSEMGEQFF | TGTGCCAGCAGCTCAGAGATGGGTGAGCAGTTCTTC
14 | TRBJ1-5 | TRBD1 | TRBV5-6 | . | CASSLDRGLQPQHF | TGTGCCAGCAGCTTGGACAGGGGGCTTCAGCCCCAGCATTTT
15 | TRBJ1-1 | . | TRBV4-2 | . | CASSQEVGRDTEAFF | TGTGCCAGCAGCCAAGAGGTAGGGAGGGACACTGAAGCTTTCTTT
16 | TRBJ1-2 | . | TRBV7-9 | . | CASSLGAKASSSGYTF | TGTGCCAGCAGCTTAGGGGCCAAAGCGTCCTCAAGTGGCTACACCTTC
15 | TRBJ2-1 | TRBD2 | TRBV18 | . | CASSSLAGVVNEQFF | TGTGCCAGCTCGTCACTAGCGGGAGTAGTCAATGAGCAGTTCTTC
15 | TRBJ2-2 | . | TRBV9 | . | CASSAGRMATGELFF | TGTGCCAGCAGCGCCGGGAGAATGGCCACCGGGGAGCTGTTTTTT
11 | TRBJ1-1 | . | TRBV20-1 | once | CSATPNTEAFF | TGCAGTGCTACCCCGAACACTGAAGCTTTCTTT
17 | TRBJ2-3 | TRBD2 | TRBV13 | . | CASSTFPRREGRDTQYF | TGTGCCAGCAGCACGTTCCCCCGGCGGGAGGGTAGGGATACGCAGTATTTT
15 | TRBJ1-4 | TRBD1 | TRBV6-5 | . | CASRPSTGSNEKLFF | TGTGCCAGCAGACCCTCGACAGGGTCTAATGAAAAACTGTTTTTT
13 | TRBJ2-3 | TRBD1 | TRBV5-4 | . | CASSPWTGDTQYF | TGTGCCAGCAGCCCATGGACAGGCGATACGCAGTATTTT
14 | TRBJ2-7 | TRBD1 | TRBV5-1 | . | CASSSQGIEYEQYF | TGCGCCAGCAGCTCACAGGGGATTGAGTACGAGCAGTACTTC
12 | TRBJ1-2 | TRBD1 | TRBV2 | . | CASSGQGVGYTF | TGTGCCAGCAGTGGACAGGGGGTTGGCTACACCTTC
15 | TRBJ1-4 | TRBD1 | TRBV9 | once | CASSTTGGEREKLFF | TGTGCCAGCAGCACCACAGGGGGCGAACGTGAAAAACTGTTTTTT
15 | TRBJ1-2 | . | TRBV10-2 | . | CASGTTGGWEDGYTF | TGCGCCAGCGGGACAACAGGAGGGTGGGAAGATGGCTACACCTTC
18 | TRBJ1-3 | TRBD1 | TRBV4-1 | . | CASSQPLAGQGARNTIYF | TGCGCCAGCAGCCAGCCCTTGGCGGGACAGGGGGCTAGAAACACCATATATTTT
15 | TRBJ2-5 | . | TRBV7-9 | . | CASSLVGGGVETQYF | TGTGCCAGCAGCTTAGTAGGTGGCGGGGTGGAGACCCAGTACTTC
15 | TRBJ2-2 | TRBD1 | TRBV6-5 | . | CASRTTGLDTGELFF | TGTGCCAGCAGGACGACAGGGTTGGACACCGGGGAGCTGTTTTTT
23 | TRBJ2-3 | . | TRBV18 | . | CASSPQGGGPAKKTPSFGFTQYF | TGTGCCAGCTCACCCCAGGGGGGCGGCCCCGCGAAGAAGACCCCTTCATTCGGTTTTACGCAGTATTTT
13 | TRBJ2-3 | . | TRBV15 | . | CATSRGTDNTQYF | TGTGCCACCAGCAGAGGGACAGATAATACGCAGTATTTT
14 | TRBJ1-1 | . | TRBV27 | . | CASRAGVMNTEAFF | TGTGCCAGCCGGGCAGGGGTAATGAACACTGAAGCTTTCTTT
14 | TRBJ2-2 | . | TRBV5-1 | . | CASSSGYDTGELFF | TGCGCCAGCAGCTCGGGTTACGACACCGGGGAGCTGTTTTTT
15 | TRBJ2-7 | . | TRBV6-5 | . | CASSRDGVGLYEQYF | TGTGCCAGCAGCCGCGACGGAGTGGGTCTCTACGAGCAGTACTTC
17 | TRBJ2-5 | TRBD2 | TRBV27 | . | CASSFPTSGSAQETQYF | TGTGCCAGCAGTTTCCCCACTAGCGGGAGTGCCCAAGAGACCCAGTACTTC
19 | TRBJ2-4 | . | TRBV28 | . | CASSQMRRLGQLAKNIQYF | TGTGCCAGCAGTCAAATGCGCAGACTCGGACAGCTAGCCAAAAACATTCAGTACTTC
14 | TRBJ2-1 | TRBD1 | TRBV2 | . | CASSETGQQTQAFF | TGTGCCAGCAGTGAGACAGGGCAGCAGACACAAGCGTTCTTC
13 | TRBJ2-5 | . | TRBV6-1 | . | CASSEYGGETQYF | TGTGCCAGCAGCGAATATGGGGGGGAGACCCAGTACTTC
15 | TRBJ2-1 | TRBD2 | TRBV6-6 | . | CASSSWTSGRYEQFF | TGTGCCAGCAGTTCTTGGACTAGCGGGAGATATGAGCAGTTCTTC
14 | TRBJ2-7 | . | TRBV7-8 | . | CATQPGTSTYEQYF | TGTGCCACCCAACCCGGAACCTCTACCTACGAGCAGTACTTC
18 | TRBJ1-5 | . | TRBV7-9 | once | CASSLEPGRKDSNQPQHF | TGTGCCAGCAGCTTAGAACCCGGCAGGAAGGATAGCAATCAGCCCCAGCATTTT
18 | TRBJ2-7 | . | TRBV7-8 | . | CASSLALSSGPYSYEQYF | TGTGCCAGCAGCTTAGCGCTATCAAGCGGGCCTTACTCCTACGAGCAGTACTTC
16 | TRBJ1-5 | . | TRBV6-1 | . | CASSEGHYYSNQPQHF | TGTGCCAGCAGTGAGGGACACTACTATAGCAATCAGCCCCAGCATTTT
14 | TRBJ2-5 | . | TRBV10-1 | . | CASSTGQSGETQYF | TGCGCCAGCAGTACAGGACAGTCCGGAGAGACCCAGTACTTC
16 | TRBJ2-3 | . | TRBV14 | . | CASSQVGGGVTDTQYF | TGTGCCAGCAGCCAAGTGGGAGGGGGCGTCACAGATACGCAGTATTTT